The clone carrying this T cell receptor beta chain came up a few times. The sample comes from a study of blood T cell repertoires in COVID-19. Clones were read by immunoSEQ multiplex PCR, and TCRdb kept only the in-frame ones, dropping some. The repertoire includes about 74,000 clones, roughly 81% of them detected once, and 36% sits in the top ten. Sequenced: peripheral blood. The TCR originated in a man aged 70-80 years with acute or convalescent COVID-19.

The CDR3 region is CASSLGDRSYGYTF. CDR3 DNA: TGTGCCAGCAGCTTGGGAGACAGGTCCTATGGCTACACCTTC. This rearrangement joins TRBV5-6 to TRBJ1-2; D is perhaps TRBD1 (6 bases). V was pared by 0 bases and J by 4 bases, with 10 bases between. The CDR3 contains 14 residues. The germline gives CDR1 SGHDT, CDR2 YYEEEE.